This T cell receptor beta chain emerged from a study of shared clonotypes between healthy human individuals. Study in general: The study drew on two women and a few men aged 18 to 49 as donors.

Per the original methods: There were no quality scores in the junction-only immunoSEQ sequences, so filtering differed. Some clones are missing from TCRdb's copy, which holds only in-frame ones; the method was immunoSEQ multiplex PCR. V and J calls plus clone size are reproduced from that table; the DNA served to infer D and trimming. The table includes fewer than 1.8 million clones, approximately 98.5% detected once. Sequencing input: naive CD4+ T cells sorted from blood. Subset: CD45RA+ positively selected. This receptor was identified in a man aged 25 to 40 in good health.

DNA of the CDR3: TGTGCCTGGAGTGTGTCAGCGAGTCAGCCCCAGCATTTT. As protein: CAWSVSASQPQHF. The V call is TRBV30, the J call TRBJ1-5; no definite D call. CDR1 and CDR2 from the germline V gene are GTSNPN and SVGIG (reference sequence). V was pared by 0 bases and J by 6 bases, with 9 bases between. This CDR3 region has 13 residues.